Detailed here is one T cell receptor (beta chain). Its antigen is still unknown. No base-level quality is on record; no much larger clone is a single base apart. This sample's time point label indicates: newly diagnosed GD, antithyroid drugs for less than 3 months. For both TCR sequencing and RNA sequencing, RNA was extracted from PBMCs using TRIzol. The diagnosis of Graves' disease was made according to American Thyroid Association guidelines. The patients came from an endocrinology department in Xi'an, China. From each patient, about 9.7 milliliters of peripheral blood was collected into an EDTA anticoagulant tube. Ficoll Paque Plus density gradient separation was used to isolate PBMCs, and no further T cell sorting was done. RNA quality was checked with an Agilent 2100 Bioanalyzer and agarose gel, and concentration with a NanoDrop 2000. The method was multiplex PCR. Data came from an Illumina HiSeq 4000. TCR beta libraries were built with iRepertoire HTBI primers and Arm-PCR amplification of CDR3 regions. Before sequencing, the PCR products underwent gel purification. Turning to the authors' computational methods: A total of 62 TRBV and some 15 TRBJ segments were identified across samples and were used for gene usage analysis of CDR3 amino acid clonotypes. COPE and FqMerger were used to merge the filtered high-quality paired reads into contigs. BLAST was used to align contigs to IMGT TRBV, TRBD and TRBJ reference genes, and CDR3 was defined according to IMGT. Clonotypes above 0.1% frequency were classified as highly expanded clones. Repertoire diversity was measured by Shannon entropy, and V-J evenness by the Gini coefficient. A clonotype found in more than one individual was treated as public. TCRdb reran the public reads through fastp at Q25 and MiXCR, keeping productive beta chains. Rows merge per CDR3 protein into single entries with the most common DNA and genes. The V and J calls were determined by TCRdb, not by the authors. This sample has 350,000 to 500,000 distinct CDR3 sequences in its table, and about 17% of those were observed once. Of the sample, over 8.5% falls within the top ten clones.

The sample is drawn from a study of regulatory T cells in long-lasting Graves disease (dated by TCRdb to the early 2020s). About the full investigation: In the newly diagnosed Graves' disease group, patients had been taking antithyroid drugs for less than 3 months. Persistent Graves' disease patients were compared with newly diagnosed Graves' disease patients by peripheral blood TCR sequencing and RNA sequencing. The study was registered as a clinical trial and conducted in China. TCR sequencing covered roughly 13 persistent and approximately 20 newly diagnosed Graves' disease patients, around 33 samples in total. General study outcomes and caveats: More public clonotypes were shared among persistent patients (about 2,800) than among newly diagnosed patients (more than 950). The authors acknowledged the small sample size as a limitation that may reduce accuracy. Only peripheral blood was studied, because thyroid tissue, the primary lesion, was inaccessible. Preferential use of TRBV28, TRBJ1-2 and TRBJ2-5 was observed in persistent disease, whereas TRBV20-1 and TRBJ2-1 were favored in newly diagnosed disease. Lower TCR Shannon entropy and fewer highly expanded clones were observed in persistent Graves' disease patients than in newly diagnosed patients, which suggested clonal expansion. Sequencing and analysis were limited to the TCR beta chain.

Trimming removed 4 bases from V and 3 bases from J, leaving 16 bases between the germline ends. For CDR1 and CDR2, the germline V gene (reference sequence) lists LNHDA and SQIVND. There are 15 amino acids in the CDR3, from cysteine to phenylalanine inclusive. Only CDR3 DNA remains: 45 bases, in frame from the first base. The sample was also linked to a second study, of T cells in Graves' hyperthyroidism and ophthalmopathy. As that second paper reports: Stable Graves' hyperthyroidism was defined as no progression to ophthalmopathy during 18 months of follow-up. The hyperthyroidism patients were between 18 and 65 years old and newly diagnosed, with a disease duration of less than 2 months. Patients with uncontrolled infections, other autoimmune diseases, pregnancy or lactation were excluded. Diagnoses relied on clinical symptoms, serum thyroxine and TRAb, thyroid ultrasound and orbital computed tomography. For the first round of RT-PCR on the TCR CDR3, the HTBI primer set was used together with the Qiagen OneStep RT-PCR kit. Most expanded thyroid clonotypes (frequency above 0.001) were also detected in blood, suggesting blood repertoires may reflect thyroid immune responses. In cross-validation, a model built on a 13 V-J signature told ophthalmopathy apart from stable hyperthyroidism with under 90% sensitivity and roughly 83% specificity, and in testing the same model reached 80%/75%. During validation, the model predicted progression to ophthalmopathy a median of approximately 6.5 months ahead of onset, with almost 71% sensitivity and 72% to 80% specificity. To identify distinguishing TCR V-J signatures, a discovery cohort of roughly 100 patients was used, comprising some 45 with Graves' ophthalmopathy and some 60 with stable Graves' hyperthyroidism. Prospective prediction of ophthalmopathy was tested in an independent validation cohort of about 19 hyperthyroidism patients and 17 patients who later progressed to ophthalmopathy. The approximately 98 discovery patients were randomly divided into training and test sets at a 7:3 ratio. The study also compared thyroid tissue and blood T-cell repertoires from roughly six Graves' hyperthyroidism patients. Following sampling, methimazole starting at 30 mg daily was given to hyperthyroidism patients, and high-dose intravenous methylprednisolone was given to ophthalmopathy patients. A second multiplex PCR round built the libraries, followed by size selection and purification. Libraries were sequenced paired-end with 100 bp reads on an Illumina HiSeq2000. SOAPnuke was used to process the raw data, with reads discarded if the reads contained adapters or uncalled bases, had a mean Phred below 15, or lacked an exact constant-primer or identifier match. High-quality paired reads were merged with COPE v1.2.5, and unique nucleotide sequences were defined as clonotypes. MiTCR v1.1 was used to align clonotypes to the IMGT TRBV, TRBD and TRBJ reference segments. Analysis was restricted to V-J combinations with a frequency above 0.0001, which covered 99.2% of repertoires. The TCS score was defined as the ratio of F50 (clonal expansion) to E x V (chaos), calculated using BLOSUM62-based TCRdist between CDR3 peptides within each V-J. Welch's t-statistics and random forest reduced around 520 V-J features to 10 to 15, which were used in a naive Bayes classifier (R e1071). Sample size was not statistically predetermined, and blinding of investigators to group allocation was not performed. The paper describes TCR Vbeta CDR3 sequencing of 140 or so peripheral blood samples, made up of some 40 ophthalmopathy patients, roughly 75 hyperthyroidism patients and some 17 progressor patients.

Here the sequenced sample was peripheral blood mononuclear cells (PBMCs), taken at new diagnosis, from a patient treated with antithyroid drugs. Recombination connected TRBV19 to TRBJ2-7; a tentative D match to TRBD1 spans 5 bases. The sequence was collected from a woman aged 25 to 39 with Graves disease. Donor details come from another sample of the same person, matched by shared clones. The CDR3 protein: CASSTAQGVGYEQYF. The DNA sequence follows: TGTGCCAGTAGTACCGCCCAGGGTGTTGGCTACGAGCAGTACTTC.